This TCR beta chain was retrieved from a study of T cell responses to AZD1222 COVID-19 vaccine. Study outcomes and limitations: Scientists sampled the repertoires only once the peak T cell response had passed. Epitopes outside B.1.351 and B.1.1.7 mutated regions reportedly drew nearly half of spike TCRs. Regions 160-218 and 743-854 held dominance among vaccine-associated CD4 TCRs, which spanned spike. There were mostly white British donors and more females than males, and clonal diversity was possibly underestimated.

On this clone itself: The antigen is not known.

Method: immunoSEQ multiplex PCR; TCRdb's copy keeps in-frame clones and lacks some. The sample consists of over 100,000 clones, more than 70% of them appearing once. The sequence was collected from an adult who received the AZD1222 COVID-19 vaccine. Sequencing used peripheral blood, obtained 28 days after the second AZD1222 dose.

CDR3 nucleotides: TGTGCCAGCAGGAGGGGGGCTGAAGCTTTCTTT. Translated, it gives CASRRGAEAFF. V and J are TRBV6-5 and TRBJ1-1, with TRBD1 as a possible D gene (6 bases). Germline V gene lookup returns CDR1 MNHEY and CDR2 SVGAGI. The CDR3 is 11 amino acids. Trimming cost V 6 bases and J 6 bases, with 8 bases left between them.